This T cell receptor (beta chain) was recorded in a study of T cells in localized non-small cell lung cancer. The data were produced by immunoSEQ multiplex PCR, yet TCRdb's version contains in-frame clones alone and is incomplete. The table includes tens of thousands of clones, less than 85% detected once. This clone was seen a handful of times. The sequence was collected from a woman aged 40-70 years with stage II lung adenocarcinoma. Sequenced here: PBMCs, sampled before any cancer treatment.

The CDR3 spells CSVEGGPREQYF. DNA for the CDR3: TGCAGCGTTGAGGGGGGTCCGCGAGAGCAGTACTTC. This sequence joins TRBV29-1 and TRBJ2-7; tentatively, D is TRBD2 (6 bases). V was cut by 3 bases and J by 7 bases, with 13 bases left in between. Germline CDR1 SQVTM, CDR2 ANQGSEA. CDR3 length equals 12 residues.